The 11 T cell receptor beta chains in this list originate from one sample, sequenced in a study of shared clonotypes between healthy human individuals. TCRdb keeps only in-frame clones here, not all; method: immunoSEQ multiplex PCR. The data hold hundreds of thousands of clones, with roughly 96% observed a single time. Naive CD8 cells lacked CD45RO and underwent positive selection for CCR7, leaving out terminally differentiated effector memory CD45RA+ cells. The specimen was naive CD8+ T cells sorted from blood. The receptors derive from a woman aged 25-40 years in good health.

The chain is built from TRBV6-5 and TRBJ2-5; D gene uncertain. CDR3 size: 15 residues. Trimming took off 2 bases at V and 0 bases at J, with 10 bases between the two ends. The germline V gene has CDR1 MNHEY and CDR2 SVGAGI. The CDR3 coding sequence is TGTGCCAGCAGTTACGTGGCAGCCAACCAAGAGACCCAGTACTTC. Translation: CASSYVAANQETQYF.

This clone showed up just once. The CDR3 coding sequence is TGTGCCAGCAGCTTTGGTGACTATGGCTACACCTTC. As protein: CASSFGDYGYTF. This chain uses TRBV5-5 with TRBJ1-2; D gene uncertain. CDR1 and CDR2 from the germline V gene are SGHKS and YYEKEE (reference sequence). V lost 2 bases, J lost 3 bases, and 5 bases lay in between. The CDR3 contains 12 residues. Full variable domain (missing parts from reference TRBV5-5 and TRBJ1-2): DAGVTQSPTHLIKTRGQQVTLRCSPISGHKSVSWYQQVLGQGPQFIFQYYEKEERGRGNFPDRFSARQFPNYSSELNVNALLLGDSALYLCASSFGDYGYTFGSGTRLTVV.

CDR3 region: CASSSFREGDTEAFF. The CDR3 DNA reads TGTGCCAGCAGCTCGTTCCGGGAGGGGGATACTGAAGCTTTCTTT. V is TRBV28 and J is TRBJ1-1; a possible D gene is TRBD1 (6 bases). Germline CDR1 is MDHEN and CDR2 is SYDVKM. This CDR3 spans 15 amino acids. Trimming removed 6 bases from V and 5 bases from J, with 19 bases in between.

The gene calls are TRBV7-6 and TRBJ2-2; TRBD1 aligns across 9 bases. The V gene end was trimmed by 6 bases and the J gene end by 2 bases; junction bases not matched to a gene: 4. Germline V gene data show CDR1 as SGHVS and CDR2 as FNYEAQ. This CDR3 spans 15 amino acids. CDR3 nucleotide sequence: TGTGCCAGCAGACTTACAGGGGGCAACACCGGGGAGCTGTTTTTT. It specifies CASRLTGGNTGELFF.

The chain is built from TRBV5-6 and TRBJ2-7; D is unclear. Germline CDR1 is SGHDT and CDR2 is YYEEEE. The CDR3 spans 17 residues. V lost 0 bases, J lost 2 bases, and 18 bases lay in between. The chain's CDR3 is CASSLAFQGPLPYEQYF. In DNA, the CDR3 is TGTGCCAGCAGCTTGGCGTTCCAAGGACCCCTCCCCTACGAGCAGTACTTC.

This chain joins TRBV6-5 and TRBJ2-1; D unresolved. V was pared by 2 bases and J by 9 bases, with 14 bases between. This CDR3 spans 14 amino acids. Germline V gene sequence: CDR1 MNHEY, CDR2 SVGAGI. The CDR3 nucleotides are TGTGCCAGCAGTTACGGATCTAGTGTCGCTGAGCAGTTCTTC. Protein sequence: CASSYGSSVAEQFF.

With regard to this clone: The same CDR3 is also encoded by other DNA sequences in this sample. This chain joins TRBV28 and TRBJ1-1; D gene ambiguous. This CDR3 has 13 amino acids. The V gene's germline CDR1 is MDHEN and CDR2 SYDVKM. Trimming cost V 6 bases and J 1 base, with 9 bases left between them. The CDR3 reads CASSLGWNTEAFF. The CDR3 nucleotides are TGTGCCAGCAGCCTTGGATGGAACACTGAAGCTTTCTTT.

The genes are TRBV19 and TRBJ1-1; weak D call: TRBD1 (5 bases). V was pared by 3 bases and J by 4 bases, with 12 bases between. CDR1 and CDR2 (germline): LNHDA, SQIVND (reference sequence). This CDR3 region has 14 residues. CDR3 protein: CASSIMPGGTEAFF. In nucleotides, the CDR3 is TGTGCCAGTAGTATTATGCCCGGGGGCACTGAAGCTTTCTTT.

For the CDR3, the DNA is TGCGCCAGCAGCTGGGGACAGGGGCAAGAGACCCAGTACTTC. It encodes CASSWGQGQETQYF. The J gene is TRBJ2-5, the V gene TRBV5-1, with 10 bases matching TRBD1. Germline V gene lookup returns CDR1 SGHRS and CDR2 YFSETQ. The CDR3 covers 14 residues. The junction had 1 base not matched to a gene; V was cut back by 3 bases and J by 2 bases. Full variable domain (missing parts from reference TRBV5-1 and TRBJ2-5): KAGVTQTPRYLIKTRGQQVTLSCSPISGHRSVSWYQQTPGQGLQFLFEYFSETQRNKGNFPGRFSGRQFSNSRSEMNVSTLELGDSALYLCASSWGQGQETQYFGPGTRLLVL.

The chain links TRBV6-5 to TRBJ2-2; D is uncertain. Trimming cost V 7 bases and J 6 bases, with 12 bases left between them. This CDR3 contains 13 residues. The germline V gene encodes CDR1 MNHEY and CDR2 SVGAGI. The CDR3 DNA sequence: TGTGCCAGCACTTTCTCTCCGCCCGGGGAGCTGTTTTTT. Protein: CASTFSPPGELFF.

With respect to this clone: The same CDR3 also results from other DNA sequences found in this sample. V is TRBV6-4 and J is TRBJ2-1; D gene uncertain. This CDR3 spans 14 amino acids. Looked up from germline, CDR1 is MRHNA and CDR2 is SNTAGT. The V and J ends lost 3 bases and 1 base respectively, with 7 bases between them. CDR3 protein: CASSERGSYNEQFF. The CDR3, as DNA: TGTGCCAGCAGTGAACGTGGGTCCTACAATGAGCAGTTCTTC.